The 5 T cell receptor beta chains presented below share a single source sample, sequenced in a study of blood T cell repertoires in COVID-19. Here immunoSEQ multiplex PCR was the method, and the copy in TCRdb shows in-frame clones only, minus some. The table includes about 170,000 clones, about 85% detected once. Sequenced input: peripheral blood. Receptors originate from a man older than 75 with COVID-19, enrolled during active disease.

This clone has more than one count but fewer than ten. This chain connects TRBV2 to TRBJ1-2; no clear D gene. The CDR3 has 12 residues. CDR1 is SNHLY and CDR2 is FYNNEI in the germline V gene. V shed 3 bases and J shed 5 bases, with 7 bases lying between them. CDR3 in amino acids: CASSEASYGYTF. The CDR3 DNA follows: TGTGCCAGCAGTGAGGCCTCGTATGGCTACACCTTC.

The CDR3 nucleotides read TGCAGCGCCGCCAGGGGTCTGAACTATGGCTACACCTTC. As protein: CSAARGLNYGYTF. This sequence joins TRBV29-1 and TRBJ1-2; possibly TRBD1 for D (6 bases). Germline loops: CDR1 SQVTM, CDR2 ANQGSEA. This CDR3 comprises 13 residues. The V end was cut by 7 bases, the J end by 2 bases, with 14 bases between.

V is TRBV5-4 and J is TRBJ2-7, with 8 bases fitting TRBD2. The CDR3 length is 15 residues. V lost 3 bases, J lost 5 bases, and 10 bases stayed unmatched. Germline CDR1 reads SGHNT; CDR2 reads YYREEE (reference sequence). Here the CDR3 DNA reads TGTGCCAGCAGCTCCATAGCGGGGACTCGCAACGAGCAGTACTTC. This sequence encodes CASSSIAGTRNEQYF.

The V and J genes are TRBV29-1 and TRBJ2-3; TRBD1 matches 9 bases. Germline CDR1 and CDR2: SQVTM and ANQGSEA. The CDR3 consists of 14 residues. Trimming cost V 3 bases and J 5 bases; bases outside gene matches: 6. CDR3 sequence: CSVEGGTGIDTQYF. Written as DNA, the CDR3 is TGCAGCGTTGAGGGGGGGACAGGGATAGATACGCAGTATTTT.

This chain joins TRBV6-6 and TRBJ1-4; maybe TRBD1 (5 bases). V gave up 7 bases and J gave up 2 bases, with 14 bases separating them. CDR1 and CDR2 (germline): MNHNY, SVGAGI (reference sequence). The CDR3 is made up of 15 amino acids. DNA of the CDR3: TGTGCCAGCAACTTGGGGGGTACGACTAATGAAAAACTGTTTTTT. Protein product: CASNLGGTTNEKLFF.